A selection of T cell receptor beta chains follows, all from one sample in a study of blood T cell repertoires in COVID-19. Some clones are missing from TCRdb's copy, which holds only in-frame ones; the method was immunoSEQ multiplex PCR. The data contain about 64,000 clones, under 80% of them singletons. Sequencing used peripheral blood. These receptors came from a human donor in a cohort sampled during active COVID-19. Each CDR3 is given with its conserved first and last residue. Each record gives: J gene, V gene, clone size, D gene, CDR3 protein, CDR3 DNA. A D gene is named only where the DNA matches it firmly. Part of the rows lack a size; the others show once, few, many or a class for expanded clones.

J: TRBJ1-1; V: TRBV3-1/TRBV3-2; size: NA; D: NA; CDR3: CASSRLRETEAFF; DNA: TGTGCCAGCAGCCGGTTACGTGAGACTGAAGCTTTCTTT
J: TRBJ1-4; V: TRBV5-6; size: NA; D: NA; CDR3: CASSLFGIGNEKLFF; DNA: TGTGCCAGCAGCTTGTTCGGGATTGGAAATGAAAAACTGTTTTTT
J: TRBJ2-1; V: TRBV3-1/TRBV3-2; size: NA; D: NA; CDR3: CASSQVNRAPGNEQFF; DNA: TGTGCCAGCAGCCAGGTCAACAGGGCGCCGGGCAATGAGCAGTTCTTC
J: TRBJ1-2; V: TRBV27; size: NA; D: NA; CDR3: CASSTWEGLNYGYTF; DNA: TGTGCCAGCAGTACCTGGGAGGGGCTTAACTATGGCTACACCTTC
J: TRBJ2-2; V: TRBV13; size: once; D: NA; CDR3: CASSLEVVRTTLTMDPGELFF; DNA: TGTGCCAGCAGCTTAGAAGTAGTGAGGACTACCCTCACCATGGACCCCGGGGAGCTGTTTTTT
J: TRBJ2-1; V: TRBV6-4; size: few; D: TRBD2; CDR3: CASSSSGRDYNEQFF; DNA: TGTGCCAGCAGTAGTAGCGGGAGGGACTACAATGAGCAGTTCTTC
J: TRBJ2-7; V: TRBV7-8; size: NA; D: NA; CDR3: CASSSSSGTPRAGQYF; DNA: TGTGCCAGCAGCTCCTCCTCCGGGACTCCCCGGGCCGGGCAGTACTTC
J: TRBJ2-6; V: TRBV6-1; size: NA; D: NA; CDR3: CASRAGGRDGNGANVLTF; DNA: TGTGCCAGCCGTGCCGGGGGGCGCGATGGGAATGGGGCCAACGTCCTGACTTTC
J: TRBJ2-3; V: TRBV3-1/TRBV3-2; size: few; D: TRBD2; CDR3: CASSQAGGLDTQYF; DNA: TGTGCCAGCAGCCAAGCGGGAGGACTTGATACGCAGTATTTT
J: TRBJ1-5; V: TRBV28; size: once; D: TRBD1; CDR3: CASSNSDRGNGQPQHF; DNA: TGTGCCAGCAGTAACTCGGACAGGGGGAATGGTCAGCCCCAGCATTTT